The 20 T cell receptor beta chains below come from one sample, sequenced in a study of T-cell reconstitution after alpha-beta-depleted transplantation in children (TCRdb year 2016). Receptor libraries were prepared by PCR. Sequencer: Illumina HiSeq 2500. Molecular barcoding was employed in the preparation of TCR libraries, with unique molecular identifiers being used to normalize TCRbeta repertoire quantification. TCRdb cleaned the public reads at Q25 with fastp, built clones with MiXCR and kept in-frame beta chains. Each entry is one CDR3 protein sequence, shown with its most common DNA and genes. The sample data list some 240,000 distinct CDR3 sequences, and approximately 9.8% of these were observed just once. The ten largest clones take up 5% to 6% of the sample. The input for sequencing was PBMCs from the stem cell graft donor, taken from the stem cell graft. These receptors all stem from a human donor who donated a stem cell graft to a child with SCID.

This clonotype was picked up many times. The chain carries TRBV7-2 and TRBJ1-1; D is possibly TRBD1 (5 bases). The CDR3 has 14 amino acids. V was clipped by 5 bases and J by 5 bases, with 15 bases between them. CDR1 and CDR2 (germline): SGHTA, FQGNSA. CDR3 sequence: CASSPDGEGTEAFF. CDR3 coding DNA: TGTGCCAGCAGCCCCGATGGGGAGGGGACTGAAGCTTTCTTT.

The table lists this clonotype with many counts. The genes are TRBV7-2 and TRBJ2-3, with 11 bases lining up with TRBD1. The CDR3 is 16 residues long. Germline trimming cut 3 bases from V and 4 bases from J; bases unmatched to any gene: 6. Per germline, CDR1 SGHTA and CDR2 FQGNSA. In DNA form, the CDR3 reads TGTGCCAGCAGCTTGGGCCCGGGACAGGGGGCAGATACGCAGTATTTT. It codes for CASSLGPGQGADTQYF.

This clonotype was recorded a few times. The rearrangement links TRBV4-1 to TRBJ2-1, with D maybe TRBD2 (7 bases). CDR3 length equals 18 residues. Per germline, CDR1 MGHRA and CDR2 YSYEKL. V lost 0 bases to trimming and J lost 0 bases, with 15 bases between them. CDR3 sequence: CASSQDAGASSSYNEQFF. The CDR3 bases are TGCGCCAGCAGCCAAGATGCGGGGGCCTCAAGCTCCTACAATGAGCAGTTCTTC.

This clonotype was seen repeatedly, ten times or more. V gene TRBV9 combines with J gene TRBJ2-3, with 7 nucleotides matching TRBD1. V lost 2 bases and J lost 4; bases outside the gene matches: 4. Germline V gene data show CDR1 as SGDLS and CDR2 as YYNGEE. The CDR3 loop spans 14 amino acids. CDR3 residues: CASSVDRASDTQYF. As DNA, the CDR3 is TGTGCCAGCAGCGTCGACAGGGCGTCAGATACGCAGTATTTT.

This clonotype was counted many times. The CDR3 DNA reads TGTGCCAGCAGCGTAGCTAGGGGCTACGAGCAGTACTTC. It encodes CASSVARGYEQYF. This chain links TRBV9 with TRBJ2-7; a possible D gene is TRBD1 (5 bases). Germline CDR1 is SGDLS and CDR2 is YYNGEE. V lost 0 bases and J lost 3, with 7 bases in between. The CDR3 covers 13 residues.

This clonotype was seen many times. The V call is TRBV4-3, the J call TRBJ1-2, with D possibly being TRBD1 (6 bases). CDR3 length equals 15 residues. Germline CDR1 reads LGHNA; CDR2 reads YSLEER. The V end was cut by 4 bases, the J end by 4 bases, with 16 bases between. CDR3 sequence: CASSPMYRASYGYTF. CDR3 coding DNA: TGCGCCAGCAGCCCCATGTACAGGGCATCCTATGGCTACACCTTC.

This clonotype showed up many times. The V and J genes are TRBV3-1 and TRBJ2-5; TRBD2 agrees at 8 bases. CDR3 length equals 17 residues. The germline V gene encodes CDR1 LGHDT and CDR2 YNNKEL (reference sequence). V lost 3 bases to trimming and J lost 2 bases; unmatched junction nucleotides: 11. DNA for the CDR3: TGTGCCAGCAGCCAGGTTGAAGGCGGGGGGTTACAAGAGACCCAGTACTTC. It encodes CASSQVEGGGLQETQYF.

This clonotype was recorded at least ten times. The chain uses TRBV3-1 and TRBJ1-1; 8 bases map to TRBD1. Germline V lookup: CDR1 LGHDT, CDR2 YNNKEL (reference sequence). Losses at the gene ends were 5 bases for V and 9 bases for J; bases not matched to a gene: 11. The CDR3 consists of 14 residues. The CDR3 DNA reads as TGTGCCAGCAGCTTCCGACAGGGGCGAGAGCAAGCTTTCTTT. Translated, it gives CASSFRQGREQAFF. Filled out from reference TRBV3-1 and TRBJ1-1, the complete variable domain reads DTAVSQTPKYLVTQMGNDKSIKCEQNLGHDTMYWYKQDSKKFLKIMFSYNNKELIINETVPNRFSPKSPDKAHLNLHINSLELGDSAVYFCASSFRQGREQAFFGQGTRLTVV.

This clonotype was detected many times. The chain recombines TRBV5-1 with TRBJ1-2, with unresolved D. The CDR3 has 15 amino acids. Germline CDR1 is SGHRS and CDR2 is YFSETQ. Trimming removed 0 bases at V and 4 bases at J, with 13 bases between. The CDR3 coding sequence is TGCGCCAGCAGCTTGGCCGGGCAAGAAGGCTATGGCTACACCTTC. This encodes CASSLAGQEGYGYTF.

The chain links TRBV10-3 to TRBJ1-1; D is ambiguous. The CDR3 consists of 16 residues. The germline V gene has CDR1 ENHRY and CDR2 SYGVKD. Trimming took off 6 bases at V and 0 bases at J, with 17 bases between the two ends. DNA of the CDR3: TGTGCCATCAGCTCCTCAGGCACTTCTATGAACACTGAAGCTTTCTTT. Protein: CAISSSGTSMNTEAFF.

This clonotype was seen ten or more times. The rearrangement joins TRBV20-1 to TRBJ2-7, with D unclear. Germline assignment: CDR1 DFQATT and CDR2 SNEGSKA (reference sequence). This CDR3 spans 11 amino acids. Trimming shortened V by 5 bases and J by 2 bases, and 7 bases separated the two germline ends. The CDR3 DNA reads as TGCAGTGCTCCCCAACCCTACGAGCAGTACTTC. Its translation: CSAPQPYEQYF.

This clonotype was found many times. The V gene is TRBV6-2 or TRBV6-3, the J gene TRBJ2-5; no clear D gene. The length of the CDR3 is 14 residues. Germline-derived CDR1 and CDR2 are MNHEY and SVGEGT. Trimming shortened V by 6 bases and J by 0 bases, and 11 bases separated the two germline ends. The CDR3 here is CASSIAENQETQYF. DNA for the CDR3: TGTGCCAGCAGCATCGCCGAGAACCAAGAGACCCAGTACTTC.

This clonotype was seen at least ten times. This sequence joins TRBV12-3 or TRBV12-4 and TRBJ2-2, with D hard to call. This CDR3 has 14 residues. Trimming took 5 bases from V and 0 from J, leaving 7 bases between them. The DNA of the CDR3 is TGTGCCAGCAGTCGCAACACGAACACCGGGGAGCTGTTTTTT. Its translation is CASSRNTNTGELFF.

This clonotype was counted at least ten times. This chain uses TRBV4-1 with TRBJ2-2; the match to TRBD2 covers 8 bases. This CDR3 has 16 residues. Looked up from germline, CDR1 is MGHRA and CDR2 is YSYEKL. The junction had 3 bases not matched to a gene; V was cut back by 2 bases and J by 1 base. The CDR3 coding sequence is TGCGCCAGCAGCCAAAGCGGGGGCCAGAACACCGGGGAGCTGTTTTTT. Its protein product is CASSQSGGQNTGELFF.

V usage is TRBV7-9 and J usage is TRBJ1-2; D remains ambiguous. CDR3 length: 15 amino acids. Per germline, CDR1 SEHNR and CDR2 FQNEAQ (reference sequence). The germline V and J ends were trimmed by 6 bases and 4 bases, with 18 bases remaining between them. DNA of the CDR3: TGTGCCAGCAGTCTCCAAGGGTGCGCCAGCTATGGCTACACCTTC. Amino acids: CASSLQGCASYGYTF.

This clonotype was counted at least ten times. Relative to the germline gene, one junction end is altered; a read error may explain this. This chain links TRBV5-1 with TRBJ2-3; D gene ambiguous. The CDR3 totals 14 residues. The V gene's germline CDR1 is SGHRS and CDR2 YFSETQ. The chain's CDR3 is CASSLEGSTDTQYF. The CDR3 region has the DNA TGTGCCAGCAGCTTGGAAGGTAGCACAGATACGCAGTATTTT. Full variable domain (rest looked up from reference TRBV5-1 and TRBJ2-3): KAGVTQTPRYLIKTRGQQVTLSCSPISGHRSVSWYQQTPGQGLQFLFEYFSETQRNKGNFPGRFSGRQFSNSRSEMNVSTLELGDSALYLCASSLEGSTDTQYFGPGTRLTVL.

This rearrangement joins TRBV3-1 to TRBJ1-4; weak D call: TRBD1 (6 bases). Trimming cost V 4 bases and J 8 bases, with 14 bases left between them. The CDR3 contains 14 residues. CDR1 is LGHDT, CDR2 YNNKEL, per germline (reference sequence). CDR3 loop: CASSPGGGPEKLFF. In nucleotides, the CDR3 is TGTGCCAGCAGCCCCGGGGGGGGGCCCGAAAAACTGTTTTTT.

This clonotype was detected ten times or more. The chain joins TRBV11-2 to TRBJ2-6; TRBD2 is a possible D gene (6 bases). V was trimmed by 3 bases and J by 0 bases, leaving 21 bases between them. This CDR3 has 20 amino acids. CDR1 and CDR2 (germline): SGHAT, FQNNGV. The CDR3 is CASSFRAKQVGLSGANVLTF. The DNA for the CDR3 is TGTGCCAGCAGCTTTAGGGCCAAACAGGTGGGACTCTCTGGGGCCAACGTCCTGACTTTC. Looking up the rest from reference TRBV11-2 and TRBJ2-6 gives the full variable domain: EAGVAQSPRYKIIEKRQSVAFWCNPISGHATLYWYQQILGQGPKLLIQFQNNGVVDDSQLPKDRFSAERLKGVDSTLKIQPAKLEDSAVYLCASSFRAKQVGLSGANVLTFGAGSRLTVL.

This clonotype has at least ten counts. V is TRBV20-1 and J is TRBJ2-1, with 8 bases fitting TRBD2. The CDR3 runs 15 residues. V trimming: 6 bases; J trimming: 6 bases; junction bases outside the gene matches: 13. The germline V gene has CDR1 DFQATT and CDR2 SNEGSKA (reference sequence). CDR3 nucleotide sequence: TGCAGTGCCCCGTTTCCCGGGACTAGTACCAATGAGCAGTTCTTC. Translation gives CSAPFPGTSTNEQFF.

This clonotype was recorded at least ten times. The rearrangement uses TRBV7-8 and TRBJ2-7; D is uncertain. Germline V CDR1 and CDR2: SGHVS, FQNEAQ. V was clipped by 2 bases and J by 1 base, with 6 bases between them. This CDR3 comprises 13 residues. CDR3 nucleotide sequence: TGTGCCAGCAGCTTACCAGGTTCCTACGAGCAGTACTTC. Protein: CASSLPGSYEQYF.